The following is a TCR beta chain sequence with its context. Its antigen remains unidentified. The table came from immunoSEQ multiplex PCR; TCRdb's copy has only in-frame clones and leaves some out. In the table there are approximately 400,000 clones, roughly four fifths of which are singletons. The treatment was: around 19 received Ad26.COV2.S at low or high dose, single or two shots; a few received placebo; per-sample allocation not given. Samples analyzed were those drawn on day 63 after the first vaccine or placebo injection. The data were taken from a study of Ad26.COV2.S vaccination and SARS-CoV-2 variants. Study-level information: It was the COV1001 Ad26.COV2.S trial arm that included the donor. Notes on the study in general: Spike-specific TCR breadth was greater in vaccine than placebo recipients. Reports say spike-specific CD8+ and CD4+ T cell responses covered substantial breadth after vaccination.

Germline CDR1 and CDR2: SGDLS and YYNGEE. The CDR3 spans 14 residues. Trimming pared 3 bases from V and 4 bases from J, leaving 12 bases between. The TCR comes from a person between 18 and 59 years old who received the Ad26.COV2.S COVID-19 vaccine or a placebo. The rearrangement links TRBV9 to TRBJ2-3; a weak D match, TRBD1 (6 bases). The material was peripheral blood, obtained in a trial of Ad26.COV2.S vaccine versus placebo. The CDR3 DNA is TGTGCCAGCAGCGCTAATAACAGGGCAGATACGCAGTATTTT. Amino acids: CASSANNRADTQYF.